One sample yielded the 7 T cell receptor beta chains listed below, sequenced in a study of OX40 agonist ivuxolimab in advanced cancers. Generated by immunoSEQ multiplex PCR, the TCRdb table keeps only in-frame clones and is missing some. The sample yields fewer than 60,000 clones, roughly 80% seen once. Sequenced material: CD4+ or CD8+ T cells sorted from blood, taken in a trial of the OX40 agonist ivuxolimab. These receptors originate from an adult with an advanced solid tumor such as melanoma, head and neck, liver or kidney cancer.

The CDR3 here is CASSQDPEQRFYGYTF. For the CDR3, the DNA is TGCGCCAGCAGCCAAGATCCAGAACAGCGATTCTATGGCTACACCTTC. The chain joins TRBV4-3 to TRBJ1-2; D unresolved. The CDR3 runs to 16 residues. V gave up 0 bases and J gave up 4 bases, with 15 bases separating them. From germline, CDR1 is LGHNA and CDR2 YSLEER.

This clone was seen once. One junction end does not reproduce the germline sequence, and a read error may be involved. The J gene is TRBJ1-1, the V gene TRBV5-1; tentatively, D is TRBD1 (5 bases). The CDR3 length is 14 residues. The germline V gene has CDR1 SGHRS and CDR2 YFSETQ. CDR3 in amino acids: CASSESGMNTEAFF. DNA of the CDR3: TGCGCCAGCAGCGAATCAGGGATGAATACTGAAGCTTTCTTT.

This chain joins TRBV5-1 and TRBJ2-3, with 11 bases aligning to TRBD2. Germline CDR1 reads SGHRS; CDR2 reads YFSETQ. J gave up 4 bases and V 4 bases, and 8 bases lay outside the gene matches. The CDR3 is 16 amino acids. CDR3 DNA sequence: TGCGCCAGCAGCCGTCCGGGACTAGCGGTCGCAGATACGCAGTATTTT. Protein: CASSRPGLAVADTQYF.

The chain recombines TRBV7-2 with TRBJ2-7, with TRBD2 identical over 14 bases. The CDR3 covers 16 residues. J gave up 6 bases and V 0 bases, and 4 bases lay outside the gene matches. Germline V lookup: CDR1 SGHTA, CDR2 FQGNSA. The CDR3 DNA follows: TGTGCCAGCAGCTTAGCAGGGACTAGCGGGAGAGGCGAGCAGTACTTC. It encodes CASSLAGTSGRGEQYF.

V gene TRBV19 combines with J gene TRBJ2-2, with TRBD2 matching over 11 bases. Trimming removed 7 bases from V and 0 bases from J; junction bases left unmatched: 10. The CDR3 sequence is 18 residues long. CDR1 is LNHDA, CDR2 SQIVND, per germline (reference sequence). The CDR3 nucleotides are TGTGCCAGTATGGGGGCTAGCGGGAGGCCCTCGAACACCGGGGAGCTGTTTTTT. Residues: CASMGASGRPSNTGELFF. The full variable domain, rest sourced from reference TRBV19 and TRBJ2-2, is DGGITQSPKYLFRKEGQNVTLSCEQNLNHDAMYWYRQDPGQGLRLIYYSQIVNDFQKGDIAEGYSVSREKKESFPLTVTSAQKNPTAFYLCASMGASGRPSNTGELFFGEGSRLTVL.

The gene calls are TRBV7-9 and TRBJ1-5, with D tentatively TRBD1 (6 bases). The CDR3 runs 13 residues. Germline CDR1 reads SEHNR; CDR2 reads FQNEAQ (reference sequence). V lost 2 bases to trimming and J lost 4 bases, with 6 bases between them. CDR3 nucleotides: TGTGCCAGCAGCTTACAGGGGAATCAGCCCCAGCATTTT. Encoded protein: CASSLQGNQPQHF.

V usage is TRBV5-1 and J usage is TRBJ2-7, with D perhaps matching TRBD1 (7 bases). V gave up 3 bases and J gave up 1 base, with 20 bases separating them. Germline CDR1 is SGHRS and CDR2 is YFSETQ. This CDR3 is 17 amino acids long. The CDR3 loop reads CASSWLTGPAGSYEQYF. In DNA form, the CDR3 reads TGCGCCAGCAGCTGGCTGACAGGGCCGGCGGGGTCCTACGAGCAGTACTTC. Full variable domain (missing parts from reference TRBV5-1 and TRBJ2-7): KAGVTQTPRYLIKTRGQQVTLSCSPISGHRSVSWYQQTPGQGLQFLFEYFSETQRNKGNFPGRFSGRQFSNSRSEMNVSTLELGDSALYLCASSWLTGPAGSYEQYFGPGTRLTVT.